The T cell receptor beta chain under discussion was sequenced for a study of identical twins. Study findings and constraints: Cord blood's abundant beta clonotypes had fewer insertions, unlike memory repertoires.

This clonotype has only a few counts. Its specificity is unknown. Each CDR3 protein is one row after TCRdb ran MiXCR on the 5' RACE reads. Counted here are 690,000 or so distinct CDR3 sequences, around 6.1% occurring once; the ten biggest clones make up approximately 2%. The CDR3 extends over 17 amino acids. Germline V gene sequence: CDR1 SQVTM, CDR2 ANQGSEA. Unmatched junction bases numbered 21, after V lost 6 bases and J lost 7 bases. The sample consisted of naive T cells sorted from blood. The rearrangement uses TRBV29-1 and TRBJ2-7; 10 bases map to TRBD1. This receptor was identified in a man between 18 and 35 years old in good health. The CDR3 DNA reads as TGCAGCGTGATTTTCTTTAGCGGGACAGGGGTCTTCGTAGAGCAGTACTTC. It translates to CSVIFFSGTGVFVEQYF.